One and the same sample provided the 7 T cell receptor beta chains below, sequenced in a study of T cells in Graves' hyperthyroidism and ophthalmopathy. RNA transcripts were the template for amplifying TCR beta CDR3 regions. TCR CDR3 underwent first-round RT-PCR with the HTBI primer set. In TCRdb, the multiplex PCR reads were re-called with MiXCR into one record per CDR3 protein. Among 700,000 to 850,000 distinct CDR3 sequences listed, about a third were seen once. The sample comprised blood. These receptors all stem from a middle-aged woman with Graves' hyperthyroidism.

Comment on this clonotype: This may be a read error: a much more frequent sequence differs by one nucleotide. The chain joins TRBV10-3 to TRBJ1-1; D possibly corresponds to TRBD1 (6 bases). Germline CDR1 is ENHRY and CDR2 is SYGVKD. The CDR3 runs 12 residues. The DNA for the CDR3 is TGTACCATAGGGACATTTTTCGCTGAAGCTTTCTTT. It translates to CTIGTFFAEAFF.

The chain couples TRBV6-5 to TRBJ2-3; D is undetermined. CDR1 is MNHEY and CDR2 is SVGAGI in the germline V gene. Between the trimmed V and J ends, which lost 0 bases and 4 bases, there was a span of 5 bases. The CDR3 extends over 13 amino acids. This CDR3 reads CASSYSMADTQYF. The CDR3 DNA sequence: TGTGCCAGCAGTTACTCGATGGCAGATACGCAGTATTTT.

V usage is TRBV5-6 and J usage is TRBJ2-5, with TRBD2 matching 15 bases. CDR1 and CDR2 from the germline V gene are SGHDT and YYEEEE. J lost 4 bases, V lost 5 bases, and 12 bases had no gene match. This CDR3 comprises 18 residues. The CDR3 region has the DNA TGTGCCAGCAGGATGGGACTAGCGGGAGGCCCGCGGTTAGAGACCCAGTACTTC. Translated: CASRMGLAGGPRLETQYF.

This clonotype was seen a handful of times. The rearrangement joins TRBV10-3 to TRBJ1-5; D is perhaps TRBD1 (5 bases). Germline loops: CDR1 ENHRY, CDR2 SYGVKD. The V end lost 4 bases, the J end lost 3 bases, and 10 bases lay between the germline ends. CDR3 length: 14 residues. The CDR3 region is CAISVDSNNQPQHF. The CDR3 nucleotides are TGTGCCATCAGTGTCGACAGTAACAATCAGCCCCAGCATTTT.

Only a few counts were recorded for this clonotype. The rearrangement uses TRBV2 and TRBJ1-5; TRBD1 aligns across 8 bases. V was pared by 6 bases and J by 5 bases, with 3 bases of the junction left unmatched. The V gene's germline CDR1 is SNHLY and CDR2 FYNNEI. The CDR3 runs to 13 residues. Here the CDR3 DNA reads TGTGCCAGCAGAGGACAGGGCGATCAGCCCCAGCATTTT. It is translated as CASRGQGDQPQHF. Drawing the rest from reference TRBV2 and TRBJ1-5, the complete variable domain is EPEVTQTPSHQVTQMGQEVILRCVPISNHLYFYWYRQILGQKVEFLVSFYNNEISEKSEIFDDQFSVERPDGSNFTLKIRSTKLEDSAMYFCASRGQGDQPQHFGDGTRLSIL.

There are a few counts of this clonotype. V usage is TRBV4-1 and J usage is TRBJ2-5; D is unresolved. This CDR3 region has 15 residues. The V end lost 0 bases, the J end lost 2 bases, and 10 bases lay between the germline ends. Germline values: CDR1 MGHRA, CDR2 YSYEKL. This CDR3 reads CASSQDSSIQETQYF. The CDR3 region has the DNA TGCGCCAGCAGCCAAGACTCGAGTATTCAAGAGACCCAGTACTTC.

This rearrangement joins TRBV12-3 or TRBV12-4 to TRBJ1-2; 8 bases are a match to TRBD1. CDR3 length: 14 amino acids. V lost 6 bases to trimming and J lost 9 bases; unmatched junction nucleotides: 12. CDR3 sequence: CASSQIGQGASYTF. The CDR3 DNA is TGTGCCAGCAGCCAAATCGGCCAGGGGGCCAGCTACACCTTC.